The entry below describes one T cell receptor beta chain. As yet, its antigen is unknown. The data stem from a study of CD8+ T cells in alopecia areata. Whole-study findings and limits: Possibly as an HLA-related effect, TCR sharing across patients appeared less clear than in mice. Sequencing of scalp tissue also captures the resident alphabeta T cells of normal skin. Normal scalp showed lower clonality than lesional scalp, especially alopecia totalis/universalis.

Germline V gene data show CDR1 as MNHEY and CDR2 as SVGAGI. After removal of 6 bases from V and 4 bases from J, the junction contained 7 bases not matched to a gene. There are 14 residues in the CDR3. Cell sorting on a FACSAria was used to separate CD4+ and CD8+ T cells from the PBMCs. It was cDNA, reverse transcribed from extracted RNA, that served as the sequencing template. Clones were sequenced by immunoSEQ multiplex PCR, and TCRdb holds only the in-frame ones, with some missing. The data contain 110,000 to 150,000 clones, approximately 60% of them singletons. The V and J genes are TRBV6-5 and TRBJ1-2, with TRBD1 matching over 8 bases. This clonotype was sampled from a human donor in good health. Sequencing was done on a sample of CD8+ T cells sorted from blood. The chain's CDR3 is CASSYTGGGYGYTF. For the CDR3, the DNA is TGTGCCAGCAGCTATACAGGGGGTGGCTATGGCTACACCTTC.